The present TCR beta chain was sequenced within a study of T cell responses to AZD1222 COVID-19 vaccine. Study-level results: Repertoires were collected only later (after the peak T cell response had occurred).

Using immunoSEQ multiplex PCR, the repertoire was profiled, and TCRdb retains in-frame clones only, with some absent. The table has approximately 130,000 clones, nearly 90% seen once; the top ten hold roughly a tenth. Comments on this clone: Its cognate antigen is unknown.

Germline loops: CDR1 SGHRS, CDR2 YFSETQ. Deletions cut 0 bases from V and 0 bases from J, with 6 bases between. The CDR3 consists of 14 residues. The chain combines TRBV5-1 with TRBJ1-1; D not resolved. The source was peripheral blood, collected 28 days after the second AZD1222 dose. This receptor was identified in an adult who received the AZD1222 COVID-19 vaccine. The CDR3 coding sequence is TGCGCCAGCAGCTTGGTGGGAATGAACACTGAAGCTTTCTTT. Amino acid sequence: CASSLVGMNTEAFF.